The 13 T cell receptor beta chains reported below all come from one sample, sequenced in a study of blood T cell repertoires in COVID-19 (dated by TCRdb to 2019 to 2021). Library preparation used the immunoSEQ multiplex PCR assay. TCRdb carries this immuneACCESS record with in-frame sequences only. Its versions omit some clonotypes, under half of them owing to an unresolved V gene in the studies checked, with the rest unexplained. For this sample the table gives 150,000 to 200,000 clones, of which 70% to 80% were detected only once. The ten largest clones represent approximately 8% of the sample. Sequenced material: peripheral blood. These receptors all come from a man aged 55 to 70 with acute or convalescent COVID-19.

J is TRBJ2-4 and V is TRBV24-1; perhaps TRBD1 as D (5 bases). V was trimmed by 4 bases and J by 10 bases, leaving 10 bases between them. The CDR3 contains 12 residues. Germline lookup yields CDR1 KGHDR and CDR2 SFDVKD. The CDR3 sequence is CATSDLKGIQYF. The CDR3 bases are TGTGCCACCAGTGACCTAAAGGGGATTCAGTACTTC.

The J gene is TRBJ2-2, the V gene TRBV12-3 or TRBV12-4; D gene unclear. The CDR3 consists of 12 residues. Deletions cut 5 bases from V and 2 bases from J, with 3 bases between. The CDR3 DNA reads TGTGCCAGCAGTCTCAACACCGGGGAGCTGTTTTTT. Translation: CASSLNTGELFF.

Comment on this clone: Mismatch with germline at one junction end may stem from a read error. The genes are TRBV12-3 or TRBV12-4 and TRBJ2-7, with 9 bases that match TRBD1. The CDR3 loop spans 13 amino acids. DNA of the CDR3: TGTGCCAGCAGTTTAAGGGTTGGTGGGGACAGGGCTTTC. Protein sequence: CASSLRVGGDRAF.

The V call is TRBV25-1, the J call TRBJ1-4, with no clear D. V was cut by 1 base and J by 0 bases, with 12 bases left in between. CDR3 length: 17 amino acids. Per the germline V gene, CDR1 is MGHDK and CDR2 is SYGVNS. The CDR3 region is CASSEWAHTATNEKLFF. CDR3 sequence (DNA): TGTGCCAGCAGTGAATGGGCCCACACTGCAACTAATGAAAAACTGTTTTTT.

The chain joins TRBV6-1 to TRBJ1-2; TRBD1 might be the D (6 bases). V lost 4 bases and J 2 bases, leaving 17 bases between the germline ends. The CDR3 loop spans 16 amino acids. Germline V gives CDR1 MNHNS, CDR2 SASEGT. The CDR3 is CASSGGGHQQNYGYTF. In DNA form, the CDR3 reads TGTGCCAGCAGTGGGGGGGGACACCAGCAGAACTATGGCTACACCTTC.

This clone was seen a handful of times. V is TRBV24-1 and J is TRBJ2-1; 8 bases fit TRBD1. V trimming: 2 bases; J trimming: 3 bases; junction bases outside the gene matches: 5. CDR1 is KGHDR, CDR2 SFDVKD, per germline. CDR3 length: 16 residues. The chain's CDR3 is CATSDSDRDYYNEQFF. In DNA form, the CDR3 reads TGTGCCACCAGTGATTCGGACAGGGATTACTACAATGAGCAGTTCTTC.

The rearrangement joins TRBV7-3 to TRBJ2-1; 8 bases are a match to TRBD2. This CDR3 is 15 amino acids long. The trim removed 5 bases at V and 4 bases at J, leaving 7 bases unmatched. Germline CDR1 and CDR2: SGHTA and FQGTGA. The DNA for the CDR3 is TGTGCCAGCAGCCCCAGCGGGGGATATTACAATGAGCAGTTCTTC. Encoded protein: CASSPSGGYYNEQFF.

The rearrangement joins TRBV29-1 to TRBJ1-2; 9 bases are a match to TRBD1. The CDR3 is 12 amino acids. CDR1 and CDR2 from the germline V gene are SQVTM and ANQGSEA. The trim removed 7 bases at V and 8 bases at J, leaving 8 bases unmatched. CDR3 amino acids: CSGRDRVFGYTF. The DNA for the CDR3 is TGCAGCGGGCGGGACAGGGTATTCGGCTACACCTTC.

The rearrangement links TRBV7-2 to TRBJ2-1, with 10 positions matching TRBD2. The CDR3 has 14 residues. J lost 4 bases, V lost 5 bases, and 2 bases had no gene match. Germline assignment: CDR1 SGHTA and CDR2 FQGNSA. The CDR3 protein is CASSRTSGYNEQFF. CDR3 nucleotides: TGTGCCAGCAGCAGGACTAGCGGATACAATGAGCAGTTCTTC.

This chain links TRBV29-1 with TRBJ2-7; 10 nucleotides match TRBD1. CDR1 SQVTM and CDR2 ANQGSEA come from the germline V gene. V lost 4 bases to trimming and J lost 6 bases; unmatched junction nucleotides: 6. This CDR3 region has 13 residues. The CDR3 DNA sequence: TGCAGCGTTGTAAGACAGGGGGCCGGCGAGCAGTACTTC. This encodes CSVVRQGAGEQYF.

Only one count was recorded for this clone. The J gene is TRBJ2-5, the V gene TRBV5-1, with D maybe TRBD2 (6 bases). The CDR3 is 14 amino acids. V was clipped by 4 bases and J by 2 bases, with 12 bases between them. From germline, CDR1 is SGHRS and CDR2 YFSETQ. The DNA of the CDR3 is TGCGCCAGCAGCCCATGGGGACTTCAAGAGACCCAGTACTTC. Translation: CASSPWGLQETQYF.

This clone was counted once. The genes are TRBV15 and TRBJ2-3; TRBD2 matches at 12 bases. This CDR3 is built from 19 residues. J was trimmed by 5 bases and V by 0 bases; bases with no gene match: 12. In germline, CDR1 is LNHNV, CDR2 YYDKDF (reference sequence). The CDR3 sequence is CATSRDRLLAGGQGDTQYF. CDR3 DNA: TGTGCCACCAGCAGAGATAGGCTGCTAGCGGGGGGGCAGGGAGATACGCAGTATTTT.

The rearrangement joins TRBV5-1 to TRBJ2-7; 9 positions match TRBD1. CDR1 and CDR2 from the germline V gene are SGHRS and YFSETQ. The CDR3 is 15 amino acids. Trimming removed 5 bases from V and 1 base from J; junction bases left unmatched: 7. CDR3 DNA sequence: TGCGCCAGCAGAGAAAGGGGACAGGGTTCCTACGAGCAGTACTTC. It yields the protein CASRERGQGSYEQYF.